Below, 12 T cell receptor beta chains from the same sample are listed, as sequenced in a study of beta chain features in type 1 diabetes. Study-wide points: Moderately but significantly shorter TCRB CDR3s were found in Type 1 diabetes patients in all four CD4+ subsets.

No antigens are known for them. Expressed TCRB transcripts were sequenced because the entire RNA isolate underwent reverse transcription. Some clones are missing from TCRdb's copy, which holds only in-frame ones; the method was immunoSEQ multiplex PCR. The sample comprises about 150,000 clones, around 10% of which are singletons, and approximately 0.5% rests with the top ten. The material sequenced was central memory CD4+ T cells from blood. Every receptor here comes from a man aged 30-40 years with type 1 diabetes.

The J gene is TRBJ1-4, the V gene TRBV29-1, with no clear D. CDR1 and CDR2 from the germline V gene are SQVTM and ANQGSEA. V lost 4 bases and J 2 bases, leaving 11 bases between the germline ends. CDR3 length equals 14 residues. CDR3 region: CSVVGGGTNEKLFF. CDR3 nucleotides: TGCAGCGTTGTTGGTGGAGGGACTAATGAAAAACTGTTTTTT.

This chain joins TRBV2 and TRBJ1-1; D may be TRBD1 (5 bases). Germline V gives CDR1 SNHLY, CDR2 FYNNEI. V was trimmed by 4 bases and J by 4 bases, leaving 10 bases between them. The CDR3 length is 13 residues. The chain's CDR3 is CASSVGVGTEAFF. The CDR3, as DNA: TGTGCCAGCAGTGTAGGGGTAGGCACTGAAGCTTTCTTT.

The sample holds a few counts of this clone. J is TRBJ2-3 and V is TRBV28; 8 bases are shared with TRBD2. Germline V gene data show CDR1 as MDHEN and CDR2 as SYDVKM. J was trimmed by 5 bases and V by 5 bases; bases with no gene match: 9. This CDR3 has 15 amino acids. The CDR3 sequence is CASSGREVVRDTQYF. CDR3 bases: TGTGCCAGCAGTGGGCGGGAGGTTGTCAGAGATACGCAGTATTTT.

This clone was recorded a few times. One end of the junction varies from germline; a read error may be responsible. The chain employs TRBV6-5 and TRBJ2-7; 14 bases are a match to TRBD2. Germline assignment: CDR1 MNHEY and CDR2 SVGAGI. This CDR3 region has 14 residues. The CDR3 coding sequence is TGTGCCAGCAGTTACAAAGGGACTAGCGGGAGTTGGAGCTTC. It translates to CASSYKGTSGSWSF.

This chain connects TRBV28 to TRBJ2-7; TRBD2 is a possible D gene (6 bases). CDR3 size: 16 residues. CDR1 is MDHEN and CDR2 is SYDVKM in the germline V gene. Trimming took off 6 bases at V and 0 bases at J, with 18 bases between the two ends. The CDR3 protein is CASSPPGAGNSYEQYF. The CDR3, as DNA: TGTGCCAGCAGCCCCCCTGGTGCGGGAAACTCCTACGAGCAGTACTTC.

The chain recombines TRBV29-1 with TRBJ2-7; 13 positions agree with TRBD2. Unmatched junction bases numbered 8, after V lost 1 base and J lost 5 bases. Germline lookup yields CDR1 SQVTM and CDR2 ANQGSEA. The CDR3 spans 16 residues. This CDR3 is CSVEVPRGLAGNEQYF. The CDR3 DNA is TGCAGCGTTGAAGTCCCCCGGGGACTAGCGGGGAACGAGCAGTACTTC.

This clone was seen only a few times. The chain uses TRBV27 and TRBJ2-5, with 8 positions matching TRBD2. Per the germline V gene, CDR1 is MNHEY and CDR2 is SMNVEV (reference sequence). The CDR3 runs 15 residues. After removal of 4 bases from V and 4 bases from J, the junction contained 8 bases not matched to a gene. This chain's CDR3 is CASSSGTRTRETQYF. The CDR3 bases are TGTGCCAGCAGTTCCGGGACTAGAACTCGAGAGACCCAGTACTTC.

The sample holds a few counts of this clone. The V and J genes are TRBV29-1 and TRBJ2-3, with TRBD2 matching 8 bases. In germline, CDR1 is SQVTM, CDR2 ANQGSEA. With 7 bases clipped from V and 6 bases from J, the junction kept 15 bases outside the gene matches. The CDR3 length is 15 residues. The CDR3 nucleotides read TGCAGCGCGGGGGGGATAGCGGGAACGGGCGATACGCAGTATTTT. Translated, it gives CSAGGIAGTGDTQYF.

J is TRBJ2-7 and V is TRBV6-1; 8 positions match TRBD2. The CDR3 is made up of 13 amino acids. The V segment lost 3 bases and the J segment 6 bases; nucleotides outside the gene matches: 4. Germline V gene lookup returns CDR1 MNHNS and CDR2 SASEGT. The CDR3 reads CASSERTSTEQYF. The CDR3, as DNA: TGTGCCAGCAGTGAGCGGACTAGCACCGAGCAGTACTTC.

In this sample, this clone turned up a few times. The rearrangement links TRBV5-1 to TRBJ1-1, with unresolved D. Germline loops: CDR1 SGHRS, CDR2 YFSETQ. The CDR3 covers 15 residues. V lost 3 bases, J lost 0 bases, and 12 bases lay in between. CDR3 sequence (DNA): TGCGCCAGCAGCTATGATAACACAGTGAACACTGAAGCTTTCTTT. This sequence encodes CASSYDNTVNTEAFF.

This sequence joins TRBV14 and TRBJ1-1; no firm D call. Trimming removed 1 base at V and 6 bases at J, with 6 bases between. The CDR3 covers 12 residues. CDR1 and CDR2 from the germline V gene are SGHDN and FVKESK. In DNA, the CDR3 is TGTGCCAGCAGCCAAGGCCCAGCTGAAGCTTTCTTT. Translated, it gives CASSQGPAEAFF.

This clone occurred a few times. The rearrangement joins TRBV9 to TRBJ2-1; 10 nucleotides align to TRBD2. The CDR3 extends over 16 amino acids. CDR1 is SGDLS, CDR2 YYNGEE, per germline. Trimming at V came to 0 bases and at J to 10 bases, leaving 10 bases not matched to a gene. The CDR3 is CASSVGGSGRAPEQFF. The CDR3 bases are TGTGCCAGCAGCGTAGGGGGAAGCGGGAGGGCCCCCGAGCAGTTCTTC.